This section outlines one T cell receptor (beta chain) sequence together with its context. Its target antigen remains unknown. No base-level quality is on record; no much larger clone is a single base apart. Based on the germline V gene (reference sequence), the CDR1 and CDR2 sequences are LNHDA and SQIVND. CDR3 length: 15 amino acids, cysteine to phenylalanine. Only the CDR3 portion is preserved as DNA: 45 bases, with reading frame beginning at the first base. Compared with germline, V lacks 3 bases and J lacks 1 base; bases without a gene match: 5. The time point label, read with the paper, signifies: week 35, safety follow-up. Each vaccine dose, consisting of 300 ug of a 20-mer mutant IDH1 peptide in Montanide, was administered subcutaneously with topical imiquimod. Patients were given eight vaccinations, in weeks 1, 3, 5, 7, 11, 15, 19 and 23, which matched visits V03 through V10. Donors had newly diagnosed WHO grade 3 or 4 IDH1-mutant astrocytomas with loss of nuclear ATRX. The samples were drawn from NOA16, a multicentre, single-arm, open-label phase I trial in Germany that tested a mutant IDH1 peptide vaccine in humans for the first time. Genomic DNA for TCRB sequencing was isolated from EDTA blood with the DNeasy Blood and Tissue Kit.

The data belong to a study of a mutant IDH1 vaccine in newly diagnosed glioma (dated by TCRdb to about 2021). Notes on the research overall: Vaccination was initiated 4-6 weeks after radiotherapy alone, or concurrently with temozolomide cycles in the chemotherapy-containing groups. The approximately 32 treated patients were roughly 62% male and around 40% female, with a mean age of approximately 38 years. Prior to enrollment, patients had been given standard therapy consisting of radiotherapy alone, temozolomide alone, or radiochemotherapy with temozolomide, with the combination given to most patients. The week-35 safety follow-up took place at visit V12, and the week-47 end of study took place at visit V13. Peripheral blood samples were drawn at six visits, namely V03 (baseline), V05, V07, V10, V12 and V13. Longitudinal TCRB deep sequencing was performed for about two dozen treated patients wherever samples were available for exploratory analyses. The study at large found these results: Changes in the top peripheral T cell clonotypes picked up by TCRB sequencing did not appear to be linked to pseudoprogression. According to the authors, sample limitations meant that analyses of patient blood samples could not be reproduced. PBMC samples for TCRB deep sequencing were selected based on availability. Across multiple MHC alleles, vaccine-induced immune responses were seen in more than 90% of patients.

Library preparation was by the immunoSEQ multiplex PCR assay. Rearranged TCR beta chain sequences were amplified with the hsTCRB Kit following the manufacturer's protocol. Sequencing of TCRB libraries was carried out on an Illumina MiSeq. On the study's bioinformatics: The kit vendor's proprietary platform handled demultiplexing, trimming and gene mapping. TCRdb retrieved this table from immuneACCESS and kept in-frame rearrangements only. Not all clones are present; in checked studies, unresolved V genes account for under half, and no reason is known for the remainder. That table furnishes V, J and clone size, whereas the DNA furnished D and trimming. This sample gives fewer than 70,000 clones in total; around nine tenths of them show up just once. The leading ten clones occupy 2% to 2.5% of the sample.

The TCR sequence derives from a man aged 25 to 40 with glioma. The sequenced sample was PBMCs, obtained from a glioma patient whose treatment included an IDH1 peptide vaccine. The chain couples TRBV19 to TRBJ1-2; 7 bases in the junction line up with TRBD1. Read as DNA, the sequence is TGTGCCAGTAGTATGGGACAGCCGATTAACTATGGCTACACCTTC. The translation is CASSMGQPINYGYTF.